These T cell receptor beta chains were read from a single sample in a study of blood T cell repertoires in COVID-19. TCRdb's copy holds only in-frame clones and misses some; the assay was immunoSEQ multiplex PCR. The profile shows about 180,000 clones, 86% of them singletons. The sequenced sample was PBMCs or T cells enriched from blood (not recorded which). The receptors were sampled from a woman aged 30 to 39 who had recovered from COVID-19. CDR3s include the opening cysteine and the closing phenylalanine or tryptophan. Fields, in order: CDR3 protein, CDR3 DNA, V gene, clone size, D gene, J gene. D genes are given only for firm matches. Size is stated for part of the rows, as once, few or many counts, or as a class when the clone is expanded.

CDR3: CASSSASTGVTEQYF
DNA: TGTGCCAGCAGTTCCGCCTCAACGGGAGTGACTGAGCAGTACTTC
V: TRBV28
size: NA
D: NA
J: TRBJ2-7

CDR3: CASQEDSNYYNQPQHF
DNA: TGTGCCAGTCAAGAGGACAGCAACTATTACAATCAGCCCCAGCATTTT
V: TRBV19
size: NA
D: NA
J: TRBJ1-5

CDR3: CASFKGGLNTGELFF
DNA: TGTGCCAGCTTTAAGGGAGGCCTCAACACCGGGGAGCTGTTTTTT
V: TRBV6-4
size: NA
D: NA
J: TRBJ2-2

CDR3: CASSLLGQVTDTQYF
DNA: TGTGCCAGCAGCTTGTTGGGACAGGTTACAGATACGCAGTATTTT
V: TRBV5-5
size: NA
D: TRBD1
J: TRBJ2-3

CDR3: CSVGQGQETQYF
DNA: TGCAGCGTTGGGCAGGGCCAGGAGACCCAGTACTTC
V: TRBV29-1
size: NA
D: NA
J: TRBJ2-5

CDR3: CASSIRREGPYNEQFF
DNA: TGTGCCAGCAGCATCAGGCGGGAGGGCCCATACAATGAGCAGTTCTTC
V: TRBV9
size: NA
D: TRBD2
J: TRBJ2-1

CDR3: CSVGLDRALHTEAFF
DNA: TGCAGCGTTGGGCTTGACAGGGCGTTACACACTGAAGCTTTCTTT
V: TRBV29-1
size: NA
D: TRBD1
J: TRBJ1-1

CDR3: CASSRFRSTEAFF
DNA: TGTGCCAGCAGCCGTTTCCGGAGCACTGAAGCTTTCTTT
V: TRBV3-1/TRBV3-2
size: NA
D: NA
J: TRBJ1-1

CDR3: CASSLSGRSYEQYF
DNA: TGTGCCAGCAGTTTAAGCGGGAGGTCCTACGAGCAGTACTTC
V: TRBV27
size: NA
D: TRBD2
J: TRBJ2-7

CDR3: CASSLLQFGEQYF
DNA: TGTGCCAGCAGCTTATTACAGTTTGGCGAGCAGTACTTC
V: TRBV7-8
size: few
D: NA
J: TRBJ2-7

CDR3: CASSTTSGRRSYNEQFF
DNA: TGTGCCAGCAGTACAACTAGCGGGAGGAGGTCCTACAATGAGCAGTTCTTC
V: TRBV28
size: NA
D: TRBD2
J: TRBJ2-1

CDR3: CAISTSGRGNSYNEQFF
DNA: TGTGCCATCAGTACTAGCGGGAGGGGTAACTCCTACAATGAGCAGTTCTTC
V: TRBV10-3
size: NA
D: TRBD2
J: TRBJ2-1

CDR3: CASSLWGDQPQHF
DNA: TGTGCCAGCAGCTTATGGGGAGATCAGCCCCAGCATTTT
V: TRBV7-2
size: NA
D: NA
J: TRBJ1-5

CDR3: CAWSGYPGGSGYEQYF
DNA: TGTGCCTGGAGTGGATATCCCGGGGGAAGCGGTTACGAGCAGTACTTC
V: TRBV30
size: NA
D: NA
J: TRBJ2-7

CDR3: CASSESGVEEEKLFF
DNA: TGTGCCAGCAGTGAATCCGGGGTAGAGGAGGAAAAACTGTTTTTT
V: TRBV6-1
size: NA
D: NA
J: TRBJ1-4

CDR3: CASSLVGTGANEQYF
DNA: TGTGCCAGCAGTCTAGTGGGGACAGGGGCCAACGAGCAGTACTTC
V: TRBV2
size: NA
D: TRBD1
J: TRBJ2-7

CDR3: CAIARGTENTGELFF
DNA: TGTGCCATCGCAAGGGGGACGGAGAACACCGGGGAGCTGTTTTTT
V: TRBV10-3
size: once
D: NA
J: TRBJ2-2

CDR3: CASSLQGDGYTF
DNA: TGTGCCAGCAGCTTACAGGGGGATGGCTACACCTTC
V: TRBV5-6
size: NA
D: TRBD1
J: TRBJ1-2

CDR3: CASSSSERELGSDEQFF
DNA: TGTGCCAGCAGCTCGTCGGAGCGGGAGTTGGGGTCGGATGAGCAGTTCTTC
V: TRBV7-2
size: once
D: TRBD2
J: TRBJ2-1

CDR3: CASNTGPVSGNTIYF
DNA: TGTGCCAGTAACACAGGGCCTGTCTCTGGAAACACCATATATTTT
V: TRBV19
size: few
D: NA
J: TRBJ1-3

CDR3: CASSRFTGSTEAFF
DNA: TGTGCCAGCAGTCGTTTCACGGGGAGCACTGAAGCTTTCTTT
V: TRBV6-5
size: NA
D: NA
J: TRBJ1-1

CDR3: CASSVDSNYGYTF
DNA: TGTGCCAGCAGTGTTGACAGCAACTATGGCTACACCTTC
V: TRBV2
size: NA
D: NA
J: TRBJ1-2

CDR3: CASSPPGLAGSNEQFF
DNA: TGCGCCAGCAGTCCACCGGGACTAGCGGGATCCAATGAGCAGTTCTTC
V: TRBV23-1
size: NA
D: TRBD2
J: TRBJ2-1

CDR3: CASSYHQGYPSYEQYF
DNA: TGCGCCAGCAGCTACCACCAGGGCTACCCCTCCTACGAGCAGTACTTC
V: TRBV5-1
size: NA
D: NA
J: TRBJ2-7

CDR3: CASSFGGPGLAETINYEQYF
DNA: TGTGCCAGCAGTTTTGGGGGTCCGGGACTAGCGGAGACGATTAACTACGAGCAGTACTTC
V: TRBV28
size: NA
D: TRBD2
J: TRBJ2-7

CDR3: CSVEGTGEDYEQYF
DNA: TGCAGCGTTGAGGGGACAGGGGAGGACTACGAGCAGTACTTC
V: TRBV29-1
size: once
D: TRBD1
J: TRBJ2-7

CDR3: CASSQVYGQSSSYEQYF
DNA: TGTGCCAGCAGCCAAGTTTACGGACAGTCGAGCTCCTACGAGCAGTACTTC
V: TRBV14
size: NA
D: NA
J: TRBJ2-7

CDR3: CASSQEWGTSGRDTQYF
DNA: TGTGCCAGCAGCCAAGAATGGGGGACTAGCGGGAGAGATACGCAGTATTTT
V: TRBV3-1/TRBV3-2
size: NA
D: TRBD2
J: TRBJ2-3

CDR3: CASSHWKGNEQYF
DNA: TGTGCCAGCAGCCACTGGAAGGGGAACGAGCAGTACTTC
V: TRBV7-9
size: NA
D: NA
J: TRBJ2-7

CDR3: CASSVEVFQGAEAFF
DNA: TGTGCCAGCAGCGTAGAAGTATTTCAGGGGGCTGAAGCTTTCTTT
V: TRBV9
size: NA
D: TRBD1
J: TRBJ1-1